The 26 T cell receptor beta chains below all came from one sample that was sequenced in a study of T cells in localized non-small cell lung cancer. Sequencing used immunoSEQ multiplex PCR; TCRdb keeps in-frame clones, though not all of them. Among 2,000 to 3,000 clones, roughly 40% were seen once, and the ten largest hold about 16%. The sequencing used lung tumor tissue, collected before any cancer treatment. All receptors derive from a woman aged 40-69 years with stage II squamous cell lung carcinoma.

A few counts support this clone. The rearrangement joins TRBV9 to TRBJ2-1; 11 bases align to TRBD2. With 4 bases clipped from V and 3 bases from J, the junction kept 3 bases outside the gene matches. The CDR3 consists of 15 residues. CDR1 is SGDLS and CDR2 is YYNGEE in the germline V gene. The CDR3 DNA reads TGTGCCAGCAGCCTTACTAGCGGGGGCTACAATGAGCAGTTCTTC. Translating it yields CASSLTSGGYNEQFF.

The chain links TRBV19 to TRBJ2-3; D may match TRBD1 or TRBD2 (5 bases each). Trimming removed 4 bases from V and 10 bases from J, with 12 bases in between. The CDR3 spans 12 residues. Germline CDR1 and CDR2: LNHDA and SQIVND (reference sequence). Here the CDR3 reads CASSTPGTAQYF. DNA for the CDR3: TGTGCCAGTAGTACTCCAGGGACGGCGCAGTATTTT.

The count of this clone is one. The rearrangement joins TRBV28 to TRBJ1-6, with no clear D. Trimming took off 5 bases at V and 6 bases at J, with 5 bases between the two ends. CDR1 and CDR2 (germline): MDHEN, SYDVKM. The length of the CDR3 is 12 residues. CDR3: CASSDTNSPLHF. CDR3 nucleotides: TGTGCCAGCAGTGACACTAATTCACCCCTCCACTTT. The complete variable domain, with remaining parts taken from reference TRBV28 and TRBJ1-6, reads DVKVTQSSRYLVKRTGEKVFLECVQDMDHENMFWYRQDPGLGLRLIYFSYDVKMKEKGDIPEGYSVSREKKERFSLILESASTNQTSMYLCASSDTNSPLHFGNGTRLTVT.

This clone has only a few counts. The chain uses TRBV1 and TRBJ1-6. TRBV1 is listed as a pseudogene. The length of the CDR3 is 15 residues. The CDR3 loop is CASGAGSSYNSPLHF. The DNA of the CDR3 is TGCGCCAGCGGGGCGGGTAGCTCCTATAATTCACCCCTCCACTTT.

This chain connects TRBV1 to TRBJ2-5; the D call of TRBD1 is as the table states it, not checked on the DNA. TRBV1 counts as a pseudogene. There are 16 residues in the CDR3. As DNA, the CDR3 is TGCGCCAGCAGCCCCTATCTGGGCGCCGAGCAAGAGACCCAGTACTTC. This sequence encodes CASSPYLGAEQETQYF.

The rearrangement joins TRBV14 to TRBJ1-2; the D gene is possibly TRBD1 (5 bases). Trimming removed 2 bases at V and 5 bases at J, with 12 bases between. The CDR3 loop spans 14 amino acids. Germline V gives CDR1 SGHDN, CDR2 FVKESK. As DNA, the CDR3 is TGTGCCAGCAGCCAATATACGCCAGGGTATGGCTACACCTTC. It yields the protein CASSQYTPGYGYTF. Variable domain in full (rest from reference TRBV14 and TRBJ1-2): EAGVTQFPSHSVIEKGQTVTLRCDPISGHDNLYWYRRVMGKEIKFLLHFVKESKQDESGMPNNRFLAERTGGTYSTLKVQPAELEDSGVYFCASSQYTPGYGYTFGSGTRLTVV.

This chain joins TRBV16 and TRBJ2-5; D unclear. Germline CDR1 reads KGHSY; CDR2 reads FQNENV. V was cut by 0 bases and J by 5 bases, with 7 bases left in between. The CDR3 has 13 amino acids. The CDR3: CASSQSRWETQYF. As DNA, the CDR3 is TGTGCCAGCAGCCAATCCCGTTGGGAGACCCAGTACTTC.

This clone was recorded once. The genes are TRBV5-1 and TRBJ1-1; 8 nucleotides align to TRBD1. The V segment lost 3 bases and the J segment 1 base; nucleotides outside the gene matches: 5. Germline CDR1 SGHRS, CDR2 YFSETQ. This CDR3 has 15 amino acids. CDR3 region: CASSSGTGENTEAFF. The CDR3 nucleotides read TGCGCCAGCAGCTCCGGGACAGGCGAGAACACTGAAGCTTTCTTT. Full variable domain (outside the CDR3, taken from reference TRBV5-1 and TRBJ1-1): KAGVTQTPRYLIKTRGQQVTLSCSPISGHRSVSWYQQTPGQGLQFLFEYFSETQRNKGNFPGRFSGRQFSNSRSEMNVSTLELGDSALYLCASSSGTGENTEAFFGQGTRLTVV.

The rearrangement uses TRBV9 and TRBJ1-2; 8 bases align to TRBD1. This CDR3 spans 17 amino acids. V lost 4 bases and J lost 4; bases outside the gene matches: 15. Germline V lookup: CDR1 SGDLS, CDR2 YYNGEE. The CDR3 reads CASSSRTSRGRSYGYTF. CDR3 in DNA: TGTGCCAGCAGCTCCCGCACGTCCAGGGGGCGCAGCTATGGCTACACCTTC.

There are a few counts of this clone. The chain couples TRBV4-1 to TRBJ1-1; no clear D. Trimming removed 1 base at V and 1 base at J, with 16 bases between. Per the germline V gene, CDR1 is MGHRA and CDR2 is YSYEKL. CDR3 length: 17 amino acids. CDR3 sequence reads: CASSQGRDTSRNTEAFF. The CDR3 DNA is TGCGCCAGCAGCCAAGGCCGCGACACGTCTCGGAACACTGAAGCTTTCTTT.

In this sample, this clone is large (0.1 to 1%). The chain couples TRBV19 to TRBJ1-3; TRBD1 is a possible D gene (5 bases). The CDR3 has 14 residues. Per germline, CDR1 LNHDA and CDR2 SQIVND (reference sequence). V was pared by 6 bases and J by 0 bases, with 9 bases between. The CDR3 loop is CASSSGDSGNTIYF. The CDR3 DNA is TGTGCCAGTAGCTCGGGGGACTCTGGAAACACCATATATTTT.

This clone turned up a few times. The rearrangement joins TRBV6-8 to TRBJ2-7; D tentatively reads TRBD1 or TRBD2 (5 bases each). Trimming pared 2 bases from V and 4 bases from J, leaving 12 bases between. This CDR3 has 14 amino acids. Germline assignment: CDR1 MNHGY and CDR2 SAAAGT. CDR3 protein: CASSYGQGDYEQYF. CDR3 coding DNA: TGTGCCAGCAGTTACGGGCAGGGAGATTACGAGCAGTACTTC.

The V gene is TRBV14, the J gene TRBJ2-1; TRBD2 agrees at 10 bases. Unmatched junction bases numbered 3, after V lost 0 bases and J lost 4 bases. Germline V gene lookup returns CDR1 SGHDN and CDR2 FVKESK. CDR3 length: 16 amino acids. The CDR3 reads CASSQDVAGGYNEQFF. CDR3 nucleotides: TGTGCCAGCAGCCAAGATGTAGCGGGAGGTTACAATGAGCAGTTCTTC.

The V call is TRBV29-1, the J call TRBJ2-1; the D gene is possibly TRBD1 (6 bases). Germline loops: CDR1 SQVTM, CDR2 ANQGSEA. The CDR3 totals 13 residues. Trimming took 7 bases from V and 5 from J, leaving 15 bases between them. Here the CDR3 DNA reads TGCAGCGGAAGGCGGACAGTTGACAATGAGCAGTTCTTC. It specifies CSGRRTVDNEQFF.

V gene TRBV16 combines with J gene TRBJ2-2; D call uncertain. The germline V gene encodes CDR1 KGHSY and CDR2 FQNENV. V was trimmed by 0 bases and J by 5 bases, leaving 10 bases between them. The CDR3 has 15 residues. This CDR3 is CASSQSSPETGELFF. The CDR3 region has the DNA TGTGCCAGCAGCCAATCTTCGCCCGAGACCGGGGAGCTGTTTTTT.

In this sample, this clone turned up a few times. The chain combines TRBV28 with TRBJ2-4; D remains unclear. CDR1 and CDR2 from the germline V gene are MDHEN and SYDVKM. The V and J ends lost 4 bases and 0 bases respectively, with 4 bases between them. This CDR3 is built from 13 residues. The CDR3 sequence is CASSSSAKNIQYF. The CDR3 bases are TGTGCCAGCAGTTCATCAGCCAAAAACATTCAGTACTTC.

This clone was detected a few times. The rearrangement links TRBV19 to TRBJ1-2; D is unclear. V lost 7 bases, J lost 8 bases, and 11 bases lay in between. The CDR3 runs to 11 residues. The germline CDR1 and CDR2 sequences are LNHDA and SQIVND (reference sequence). The chain's CDR3 is CASIDKGGYTF. The CDR3 bases are TGTGCCAGTATCGACAAAGGAGGCTACACCTTC. Full variable domain (outside the CDR3, taken from reference TRBV19 and TRBJ1-2): DGGITQSPKYLFRKEGQNVTLSCEQNLNHDAMYWYRQDPGQGLRLIYYSQIVNDFQKGDIAEGYSVSREKKESFPLTVTSAQKNPTAFYLCASIDKGGYTFGSGTRLTVV.

This chain joins TRBV4-1 and TRBJ2-3; no firm D call. The germline V gene encodes CDR1 MGHRA and CDR2 YSYEKL. This CDR3 region has 13 residues. Deletions cut 0 bases from V and 8 bases from J, with 9 bases between. DNA of the CDR3: TGCGCCAGCAGCCAAGATTCCGGTCGTACGCAGTATTTT. This gives the protein CASSQDSGRTQYF.

The chain couples TRBV5-1 to TRBJ2-1; 8 bases agree with TRBD2. With V trimmed by 0 bases and J by 5 bases, 1 base remained unmatched. There are 14 residues in the CDR3. Germline assignment: CDR1 SGHRS and CDR2 YFSETQ. The chain's CDR3 is CASSLVAGNNEQFF. As DNA, the CDR3 is TGCGCCAGCAGCTTGGTAGCGGGAAACAATGAGCAGTTCTTC.

This clone was counted only a few times. The chain combines TRBV6-8 with TRBJ1-5, with a weak D call TRBD1 (5 bases). Between the trimmed V and J ends, which lost 6 bases and 3 bases, there was a span of 12 bases. CDR1 MNHGY and CDR2 SAAAGT come from the germline V gene. The CDR3 spans 14 residues. The DNA of the CDR3 is TGTGCCAGCAGCCTTACAGGATTCAATCAGCCCCAGCATTTT. Encoded protein: CASSLTGFNQPQHF.

This clone was counted between two and nine times. This sequence joins TRBV6-8 and TRBJ2-2, with D hard to call. CDR3 size: 14 residues. Trimming took 7 bases from V and 0 from J, leaving 9 bases between them. Germline loops: CDR1 MNHGY, CDR2 SAAAGT. The CDR3 bases are TGTGCCAGCACCGTTCTTTCGAACACCGGGGAGCTGTTTTTT. Translation: CASTVLSNTGELFF.

V is TRBV2 and J is TRBJ2-3, with a tentative D call TRBD2 (6 bases). Trimming took 5 bases from V and 2 from J, leaving 17 bases between them. Germline values: CDR1 SNHLY, CDR2 FYNNEI. This CDR3 has 16 amino acids. This chain's CDR3 is CASSKLGSGNTDTQYF. The DNA of the CDR3 is TGTGCCAGCAGTAAGCTCGGGAGTGGGAACACAGATACGCAGTATTTT.

This clone was found a few times. V gene TRBV11-3 combines with J gene TRBJ2-3, with D perhaps matching TRBD1 or TRBD2 (5 bases each). Between the trimmed V and J ends, which lost 4 bases and 6 bases, there was a span of 14 bases. Germline assignment: CDR1 SGHNT and CDR2 YENEEA. CDR3 length: 14 amino acids. CDR3 DNA sequence: TGTGCCAGCAGCTCCGGGACGTCAAGGGATACGCAGTATTTT. Its translation is CASSSGTSRDTQYF.

The V call is TRBV11-3, the J call TRBJ1-4; the match to TRBD1 covers 7 bases. This CDR3 has 14 residues. J was trimmed by 8 bases and V by 5 bases; bases with no gene match: 8. CDR1 is SGHNT and CDR2 is YENEEA in the germline V gene. The chain's CDR3 is CASSPGQVWEKLFF. For the CDR3, the DNA is TGTGCCAGCAGCCCTGGACAGGTTTGGGAAAAACTGTTTTTT.

The rearrangement links TRBV6-8 to TRBJ1-6, with 7 positions matching TRBD1. In germline, CDR1 is MNHGY, CDR2 SAAAGT. J lost 4 bases, V lost 4 bases, and 10 bases had no gene match. CDR3 length equals 17 residues. CDR3 coding DNA: TGTGCCAGCAGTTCGGGGTCCGGGACAGATTATAATTCACCCCTCCACTTT. Translating it yields CASSSGSGTDYNSPLHF.

The chain employs TRBV28 and TRBJ2-5; 7 nucleotides match TRBD1. V shed 6 bases and J 3 bases; nucleotides not matched to a gene: 7. This CDR3 spans 14 amino acids. Germline-derived CDR1 and CDR2 are MDHEN and SYDVKM. The CDR3 nucleotides read TGTGCCAGCAGCTCCGGGACAGTTAAAGAGACCCAGTACTTC. It yields the protein CASSSGTVKETQYF. The whole variable domain, filled in from reference TRBV28 and TRBJ2-5, reads DVKVTQSSRYLVKRTGEKVFLECVQDMDHENMFWYRQDPGLGLRLIYFSYDVKMKEKGDIPEGYSVSREKKERFSLILESASTNQTSMYLCASSSGTVKETQYFGPGTRLLVL.